These T cell receptor beta chains were read from a single sample in a study of T cell responses to AZD1222 COVID-19 vaccine. Assay used: immunoSEQ multiplex PCR; TCRdb lists only in-frame clones, some missing. Among about 130,000 clones listed, about nine tenths were seen once. The material was peripheral blood, obtained 28 days after the second AZD1222 dose. All receptors derive from an adult who received the AZD1222 COVID-19 vaccine. Each CDR3 is given with its conserved first and last residue.

j_call v_call cdr3_aa
TRBJ1-3 TRBV30 CAWTRGGISYF
TRBJ2-7 TRBV18 CASSRGTSYEQYF
TRBJ1-1 TRBV7-8 CASSLEYRVTTEAFF
TRBJ1-2 TRBV28 CASSSQGTRWGGYTF
TRBJ2-6 TRBV27 CASSSPGSGANVLTF
TRBJ1-5 TRBV21-1 CASIRQGQPQHF
TRBJ2-7 TRBV30 CAWSVRAGPEQYF
TRBJ2-1 TRBV27 CASSPRTGRYNEQFF
TRBJ2-5 TRBV2 CASSPTGGAGETQYF
TRBJ2-6 TRBV10-3 CAISEGVTGANVLTF
TRBJ1-2 TRBV29-1 CSVGPDRDYGYTF
TRBJ1-3 TRBV6-5 CASSHRGQIGNTIYF
TRBJ1-1 TRBV2 CARTGRSYTEAFF
TRBJ2-7 TRBV14 CASSQDTDGYEQYF
TRBJ2-7 TRBV6-5 CATTLIGEQYF
TRBJ2-2 TRBV6-6 CASSTPGLAQAGELFF
TRBJ1-2 TRBV14 CASSRALTGAYGYTF
TRBJ2-2 TRBV5-5 CASSNAGLWAGELFF
TRBJ2-2 TRBV18 CASSPRNRGTGELFF
TRBJ1-2 TRBV5-1 CASSLGQGYYGYTF
TRBJ2-6 TRBV28 CASRTGRRGANVLTF
TRBJ2-7 TRBV28 CASSSLGPSGQYF
TRBJ2-7 TRBV7-7 CASSQAGGYEQYF
TRBJ2-3 TRBV7-2 CASSLRDTQYF
TRBJ1-1 TRBV14 CASSRVGQTEAFF
TRBJ2-1 TRBV28 CASSRAGGAYNEQFF
TRBJ2-3 TRBV10-3 CAISEGGGRSTDTQYF
TRBJ1-5 TRBV9 CASSVGVDQPQHF
TRBJ1-3 TRBV7-8 CASSSHLTGGSVGNTIYF
TRBJ2-2 TRBV18 CASSPRRANTGELFF
TRBJ2-7 TRBV9 CASSAGSDGVYEQYF
TRBJ1-2 TRBV14 CASSPRTGGGGYTF
TRBJ2-7 TRBV6-5 CASSQREGPAYEQYF